This T cell receptor beta chain was retrieved from a study of blood T cell repertoires in COVID-19. Study-wide context: PBMCs, B-cell-depleted T cells, or T cells were the source of the cDNA or gDNA that made up the material.

Per the study methods: Counts of nucleated cells, estimated from reference gene primer amplification, were obtained. Measured with immunoSEQ multiplex PCR; TCRdb has only the in-frame clones, and not every one. The DNA was the basis for D and trimming; V, J and clone size are from that table. Among about 89,000 clones listed, around 75% were seen once. Seattle's cohort entered during active infection and was followed longitudinally. Trimming removed 4 bases from V and 11 bases from J, with 23 bases in between. Germline assignment: CDR1 LGHNA and CDR2 YNFKEQ. This CDR3 is 15 amino acids long. This chain joins TRBV4-2 and TRBJ1-1; D gene ambiguous. The material sequenced was peripheral blood. This TCR was recovered from a man in his 70s with COVID-19, enrolled during active disease. The DNA of the CDR3 is TGTGCCAGCAGCCCGTCCCCCCAGATATTCAGTATGGCTTTCTTT. Protein: CASSPSPQIFSMAFF.